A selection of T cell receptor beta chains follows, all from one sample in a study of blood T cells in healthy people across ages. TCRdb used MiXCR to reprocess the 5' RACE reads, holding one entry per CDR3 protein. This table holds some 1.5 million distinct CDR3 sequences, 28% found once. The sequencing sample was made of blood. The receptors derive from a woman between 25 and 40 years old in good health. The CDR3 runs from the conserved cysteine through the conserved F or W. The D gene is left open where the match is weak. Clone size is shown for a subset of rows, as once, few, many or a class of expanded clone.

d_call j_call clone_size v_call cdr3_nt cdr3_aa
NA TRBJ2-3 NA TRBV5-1 TGCGCCAGCAGCCAAACCGGGCTGGGAGATACGCAGTATTTT CASSQTGLGDTQYF
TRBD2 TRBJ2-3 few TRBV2 TGTGCCAGCAGTGAAAGAAAGCGGGGATTCACAGATACGCAGTATTTT CASSERKRGFTDTQYF
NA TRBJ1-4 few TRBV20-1 TGCAGTGCTAGAGATATGGTCGGCACTAATGAAAAACTGTTTTTT CSARDMVGTNEKLFF
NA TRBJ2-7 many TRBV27 TGTGCCAGCAGTTTCACCAAGACGTCCTACGAGCAGTACTTC CASSFTKTSYEQYF
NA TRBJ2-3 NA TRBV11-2 TGTGCCAGCAGCTTAGGGTCTCGTGGGAGCACAGATACGCAGTATTTT CASSLGSRGSTDTQYF
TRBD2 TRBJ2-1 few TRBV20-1 TGCAGCCCTAGACGGGAGGCACACAATGAGCAGTTCTTC CSPRREAHNEQFF
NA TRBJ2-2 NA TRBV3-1 TGTGCCAGCAGTCCACCTTGGGGGAACACCGGGGAGCTGTTTTTT CASSPPWGNTGELFF
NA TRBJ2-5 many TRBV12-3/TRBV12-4 TGTGCCAGCAGTTTCTACAGAGAGACCCAGTACTTC CASSFYRETQYF
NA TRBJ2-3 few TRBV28 TGTGCCAGCAGTTTATTGCCGCGGTCAGATACGCAGTATTTT CASSLLPRSDTQYF
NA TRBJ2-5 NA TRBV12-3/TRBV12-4 TGTGCCAGCAGGTCGACAGTCCTCGAGACCCAGTACTTC CASRSTVLETQYF
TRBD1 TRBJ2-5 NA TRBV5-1 TGCGCCAGCAGCTTGGATCCCGGGACAGGGACCGAGACCCAGTACTTC CASSLDPGTGTETQYF
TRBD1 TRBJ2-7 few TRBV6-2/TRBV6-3 TGTGCCAGCAGGCCGAGTGGGACAGGGGCCTACGAGCAGTACTTC CASRPSGTGAYEQYF
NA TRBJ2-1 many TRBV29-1 TGCAGCGTTGAAGGGGGCCTAGCGCACTCCTACAATGAGCAGTTCTTC CSVEGGLAHSYNEQFF
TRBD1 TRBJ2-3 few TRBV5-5 TGTGCCAGCGTCGGGACAGGGGGCACAGATACGCAGTATTTT CASVGTGGTDTQYF
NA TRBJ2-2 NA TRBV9 TGTGCCAGCAGCGTAGTCGGGACTGACACCGGGGAGCTGTTTTTT CASSVVGTDTGELFF
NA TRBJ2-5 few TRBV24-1 TGTGCCACCAGTGAAGGAGACAGCCGAGAGACCCAGTACTTC CATSEGDSRETQYF
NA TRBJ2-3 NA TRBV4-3 TGCGCCAGCAGCCAAGGGGGATGGGGCACAGATACGCAGTATTTT CASSQGGWGTDTQYF
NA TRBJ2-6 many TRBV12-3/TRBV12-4 TGTGCCGCTCCGAAGGGCAGCCATTTTATATCTGGGGCCAACGTCCTGACTTTC CAAPKGSHFISGANVLTF
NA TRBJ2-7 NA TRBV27 TGTGCCAGCAGTTTAAATATGACCTACGAGCAGTACTTC CASSLNMTYEQYF
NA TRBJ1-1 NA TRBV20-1 TGCAGTGCTAGAGATCTCCGGCAGTCGGACACTGAAGCTTTCTTT CSARDLRQSDTEAFF
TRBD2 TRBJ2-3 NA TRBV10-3 TGTGCCGTCAGTACCTCCGGGACTAGCGGGGATACGCAGTATTTT CAVSTSGTSGDTQYF
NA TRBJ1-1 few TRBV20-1 TGCAGTGCTAGACTCCGGTCCTTTGAGGCTTTCTTT CSARLRSFEAFF
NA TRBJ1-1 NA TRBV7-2 TGTGCCAGCAGCTCGTGGGAGGTCACTGAAGCTTTCTTT CASSSWEVTEAFF
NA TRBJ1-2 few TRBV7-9 TGTGCCAGCGGAGAGACTAACTATGGCTACACCTTC CASGETNYGYTF
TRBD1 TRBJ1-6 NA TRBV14 TGTGCCAGCAGCCAAGATCCGGTGACAGGGTGGGCCTATAATTCACCCCTCCACTTT CASSQDPVTGWAYNSPLHF